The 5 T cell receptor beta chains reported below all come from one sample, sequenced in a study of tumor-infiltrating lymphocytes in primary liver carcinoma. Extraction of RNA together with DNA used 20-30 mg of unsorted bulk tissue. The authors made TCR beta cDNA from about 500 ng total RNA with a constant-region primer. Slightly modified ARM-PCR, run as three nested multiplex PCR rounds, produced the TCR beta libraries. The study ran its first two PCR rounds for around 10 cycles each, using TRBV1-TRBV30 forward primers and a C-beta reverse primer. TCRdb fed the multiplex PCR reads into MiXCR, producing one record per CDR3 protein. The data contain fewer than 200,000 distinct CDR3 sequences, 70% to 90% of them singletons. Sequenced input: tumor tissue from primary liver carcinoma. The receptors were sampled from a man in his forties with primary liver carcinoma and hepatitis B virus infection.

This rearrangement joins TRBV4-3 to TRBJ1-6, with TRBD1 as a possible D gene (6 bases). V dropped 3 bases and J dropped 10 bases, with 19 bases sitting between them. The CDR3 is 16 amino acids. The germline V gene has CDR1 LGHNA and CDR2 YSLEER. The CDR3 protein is CASSHQTGQCWSPLHF. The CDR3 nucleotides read TGCGCCAGCAGCCATCAAACTGGACAGTGTTGGTCACCCCTCCACTTT.

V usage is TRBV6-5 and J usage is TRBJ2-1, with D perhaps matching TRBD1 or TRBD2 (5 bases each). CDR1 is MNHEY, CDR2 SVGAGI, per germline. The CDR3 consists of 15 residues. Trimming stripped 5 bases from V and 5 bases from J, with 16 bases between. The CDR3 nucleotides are TGTGCCAGCAGTCTGGGGACCAGCGAGAACAATGAGCAGTTCTTC. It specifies CASSLGTSENNEQFF.

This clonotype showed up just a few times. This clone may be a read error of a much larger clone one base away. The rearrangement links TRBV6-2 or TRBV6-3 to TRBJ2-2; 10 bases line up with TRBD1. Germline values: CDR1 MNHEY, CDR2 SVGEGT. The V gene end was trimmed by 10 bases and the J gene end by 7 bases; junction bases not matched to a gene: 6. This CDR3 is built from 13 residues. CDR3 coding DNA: TGTGCCAACATGGACAGGGGGGGCGGGGAGCTGTTTTTT. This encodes CANMDRGGGELFF.

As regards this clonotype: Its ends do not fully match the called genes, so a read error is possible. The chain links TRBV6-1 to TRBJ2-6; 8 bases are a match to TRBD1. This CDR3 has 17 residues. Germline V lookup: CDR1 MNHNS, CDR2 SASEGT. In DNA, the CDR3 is TGTGCCTGCACCGAGACAGGGGCCCTCTCTGGGACCAACGTCCTGACTTTC. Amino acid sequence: CACTETGALSGTNVLTF.

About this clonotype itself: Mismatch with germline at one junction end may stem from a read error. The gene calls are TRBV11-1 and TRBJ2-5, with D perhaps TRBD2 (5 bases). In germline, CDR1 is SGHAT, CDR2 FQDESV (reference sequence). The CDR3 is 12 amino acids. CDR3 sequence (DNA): TGTACCAACAGCTTAAGAGGGAAGGCCCAGTATTTC. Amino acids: CTNSLRGKAQYF. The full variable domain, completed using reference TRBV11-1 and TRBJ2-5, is EAEVAQSPRYKITEKSQAVAFWCDPISGHATLYWYRQILGQGPELLVQFQDESVVDDSQLPKDRFSAERLKGVDSTLKIQPAELGDSAMYLCTNSLRGKAQYFGPGTRLLVL.